What follows are 4 T cell receptor beta chains derived from one specimen sequenced in a study of cytomegalovirus exposure and HLA in healthy donors. Profiled with immunoSEQ multiplex PCR; TCRdb holds only in-frame clones, not every one. Of about 160,000 clones listed, 70% to 90% are singletons. Sequencing was done on a sample of PBMCs. Every receptor here comes from a woman under 40 in good health and CMV-seronegative.

Details on this clone: At the DNA level, this CDR3 is encoded by other sequences in the same sample as well. The V gene is TRBV5-6, the J gene TRBJ1-3; no reliable D call. The CDR3 spans 15 residues. Trimming left V 0 bases short and J 0 bases short, with 7 bases between. Germline V gene lookup returns CDR1 SGHDT and CDR2 YYEEEE. The CDR3 loop reads CASSLGLNSGNTIYF. The CDR3 nucleotides read TGTGCCAGCAGCTTGGGACTTAACTCTGGAAACACCATATATTTT.

The chain recombines TRBV27 with TRBJ2-7; maybe TRBD1 (6 bases). The V and J ends lost 7 bases and 2 bases respectively, with 18 bases between them. The CDR3 length is 15 residues. The germline gives CDR1 MNHEY, CDR2 SMNVEV (reference sequence). The CDR3 DNA reads as TGTGCCAGCACCCAAAGAGGGGCAGGGGCCTACGAGCAGTACTTC. Translated, it gives CASTQRGAGAYEQYF.

This chain connects TRBV5-6 to TRBJ1-5; unclear D gene. Trimming took off 0 bases at V and 4 bases at J, with 5 bases between the two ends. The CDR3 covers 13 residues. Germline CDR1 is SGHDT and CDR2 is YYEEEE. The CDR3 loop reads CASSLGPNQPQHF. CDR3 sequence (DNA): TGTGCCAGCAGCTTGGGTCCTAATCAGCCCCAGCATTTT.

The chain links TRBV27 to TRBJ2-3, with TRBD1 identical over 7 bases. Per the germline V gene, CDR1 is MNHEY and CDR2 is SMNVEV (reference sequence). This CDR3 has 15 amino acids. J was trimmed by 1 base and V by 6 bases; bases with no gene match: 7. The CDR3 reads CASRYTGTGTDTQYF. CDR3 bases: TGTGCCAGCAGGTACACAGGGACAGGCACAGATACGCAGTATTTT.